This T cell receptor (beta chain) was captured in a study of shared clonotypes between healthy human individuals. Broader study findings: It was expected that sequencing depth would affect clonotype sharing among donors. Rarefaction exposed incomplete sorted-subset sequencing despite large depth.

Concerning this clone itself: Antigen unknown.

This CDR3 is 14 amino acids long. Germline V CDR1 and CDR2: LGHNA, YNFKEQ. The V and J ends lost 0 bases and 6 bases respectively, with 12 bases between them. As defined, naive CD8 cells were CD45RO-negative and positively selected for CCR7, with terminally differentiated effector memory CD45RA+ cells excluded. Recent acute infections and vaccinations were absent in the healthy HIV-negative adult donors. Authors' processing steps: Without quality scores, immunoSEQ junctional reads could not be filtered like full-length reads. Method: immunoSEQ multiplex PCR; TCRdb's copy keeps in-frame clones and lacks some. V and J calls and clone size come straight from that table; D and trimming were deduced from the DNA. The sample has about 590,000 clones, over 95% seen once.

The rearrangement uses TRBV4-2 and TRBJ2-7; D unclear. The TCR originated in a woman in her twenties or thirties in good health. The sample comprised naive CD8+ T cells sorted from blood. The CDR3 loop is CASSQEAGSPEQYF. The CDR3 region has the DNA TGTGCCAGCAGCCAAGAGGCTGGTAGCCCCGAGCAGTACTTC.